The 2 T cell receptor beta chains in this list originate from one sample, sequenced in a study of cytomegalovirus exposure and HLA in healthy donors. The PCR had 60 Vbeta and 13 Jbeta primers. Libraries were prepared by immunoSEQ multiplex PCR; TCRdb keeps only in-frame clonotypes and omits some of them. This table holds fewer than 200,000 clones, around 80% found once. The sample was PBMCs. Receptors were obtained from a man in his forties in good health and CMV-seronegative.

The V and J genes are TRBV6-5 and TRBJ2-7, with 10 positions matching TRBD2. The germline CDR1 and CDR2 sequences are MNHEY and SVGAGI. V was pared by 0 bases and J by 2 bases, with 4 bases of the junction left unmatched. The CDR3 consists of 16 residues. This CDR3 is CASSYSGGLATYEQYF. The CDR3 bases are TGTGCCAGCAGTTACTCCGGGGGACTAGCGACCTACGAGCAGTACTTC.

The chain couples TRBV9 to TRBJ2-7, with D maybe TRBD2 (6 bases). CDR1 and CDR2 from the germline V gene are SGDLS and YYNGEE. The CDR3 spans 15 residues. Trimming removed 0 bases at V and 1 base at J, with 11 bases between. In DNA form, the CDR3 reads TGTGCCAGCAGCGTAGACGGGGGACCTTCCTACGAGCAGTACTTC. It translates to CASSVDGGPSYEQYF.